The clone carrying this T cell receptor beta chain was counted once. After removal of 1 base from V and 4 bases from J, the junction contained 8 bases not matched to a gene. Germline V CDR1 and CDR2: LGHNA, YSLEER. The CDR3 spans 17 residues. Method: immunoSEQ multiplex PCR; TCRdb's copy keeps in-frame clones and lacks some. Of some 260,000 clones in the sample, 80% to 90% were seen once. This sample is part of a study of blood T cell repertoires in COVID-19. This chain uses TRBV4-3 with TRBJ2-3; TRBD2 agrees at 10 bases. Sequenced material: PBMCs or T cells enriched from blood (not recorded which). The clonotype comes from a young man with acute COVID-19. The DNA of the CDR3 is TGCGCCAGCAGCCAAGGTTTGGCTAGCGGGAGACCAGATACGCAGTATTTT. Its translation: CASSQGLASGRPDTQYF.